This T cell receptor (beta chain) was recovered during a study of CD8 T cells in Susac syndrome. RNA was extracted with the RNeasy kit, and a quantity of 0.5 to 1 ug was reverse transcribed using random hexamers. TCRdb redid the calling of the immunoSEQ multiplex PCR reads with MiXCR, one entry per CDR3 protein. The table shows 400,000 to 550,000 distinct CDR3 sequences, with approximately 89% occurring only once. The ends were cut back, 9 bases at V and 4 bases at J, with 9 bases in the middle. Germline CDR1 is MNHEY and CDR2 is SMNVEV (reference sequence). The CDR3 totals 11 residues. The chain has TRBV27 and TRBJ1-2, with D perhaps TRBD1 (5 bases). This TCR derives from a human donor with multiple sclerosis. The sample comprised CD8+ T cells from PBMCs. CDR3 nucleotide sequence: TGTGCCAGTACCGGGGGCTATGGCTACACCTTC. As protein: CASTGGYGYTF.